The T cell receptor (beta chain) under discussion was sequenced for a study of neurological immune-mediated disorders. With 10-nucleotide random UMIs included, cDNA was synthesized by 5'RACE. A single record per CDR3 protein comes from TCRdb applying MiXCR to the 5' RACE reads. This sample has 70,000 or so distinct CDR3 sequences, with roughly 3.1% found just once. The CDR3 covers 12 residues. Germline V gene sequence: CDR1 WNHNN, CDR2 SYGVQD (reference sequence). V was trimmed by 3 bases and J by 4 bases, leaving 6 bases between them. The sequence was obtained from a woman in her fifties or sixties with multiple sclerosis. The source material was PBMCs. The rearrangement links TRBV10-1 to TRBJ1-1, with D uncertain. This CDR3 reads CASSDGSTEAFF. The CDR3 bases are TGCGCCAGCAGTGATGGGTCCACTGAAGCTTTCTTT.